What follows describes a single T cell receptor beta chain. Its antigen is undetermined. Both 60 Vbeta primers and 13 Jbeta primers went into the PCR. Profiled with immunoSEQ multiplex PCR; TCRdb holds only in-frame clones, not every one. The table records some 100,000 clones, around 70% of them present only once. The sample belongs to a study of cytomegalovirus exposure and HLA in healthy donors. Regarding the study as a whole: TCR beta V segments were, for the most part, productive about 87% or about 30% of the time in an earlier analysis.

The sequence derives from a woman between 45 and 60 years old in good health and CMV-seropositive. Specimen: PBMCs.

In DNA form, the CDR3 reads TGCAGCGTTCGGGACAGGGCCCCCTACGAGCAGTACTTC. Amino acids: CSVRDRAPYEQYF. V usage is TRBV29-1 and J usage is TRBJ2-7, with 9 bases lining up with TRBD1. Unmatched junction bases numbered 4, after V lost 5 bases and J lost 2 bases. The CDR3 length is 13 residues. Germline V gene data show CDR1 as SQVTM and CDR2 as ANQGSEA.